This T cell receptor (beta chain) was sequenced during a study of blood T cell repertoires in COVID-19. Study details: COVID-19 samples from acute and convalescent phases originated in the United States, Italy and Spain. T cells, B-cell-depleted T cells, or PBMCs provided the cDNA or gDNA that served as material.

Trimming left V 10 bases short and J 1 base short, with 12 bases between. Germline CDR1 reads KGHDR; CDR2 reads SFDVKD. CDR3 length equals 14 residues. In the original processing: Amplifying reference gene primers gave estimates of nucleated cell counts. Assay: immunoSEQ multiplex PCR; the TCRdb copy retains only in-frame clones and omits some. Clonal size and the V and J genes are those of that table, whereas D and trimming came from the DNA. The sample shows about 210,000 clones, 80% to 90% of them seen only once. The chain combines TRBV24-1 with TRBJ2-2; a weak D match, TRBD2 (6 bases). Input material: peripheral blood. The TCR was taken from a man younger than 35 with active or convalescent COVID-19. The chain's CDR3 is CATGTRLNTGELFF. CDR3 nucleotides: TGTGCCACAGGGACTCGCCTGAACACCGGGGAGCTGTTTTTT.